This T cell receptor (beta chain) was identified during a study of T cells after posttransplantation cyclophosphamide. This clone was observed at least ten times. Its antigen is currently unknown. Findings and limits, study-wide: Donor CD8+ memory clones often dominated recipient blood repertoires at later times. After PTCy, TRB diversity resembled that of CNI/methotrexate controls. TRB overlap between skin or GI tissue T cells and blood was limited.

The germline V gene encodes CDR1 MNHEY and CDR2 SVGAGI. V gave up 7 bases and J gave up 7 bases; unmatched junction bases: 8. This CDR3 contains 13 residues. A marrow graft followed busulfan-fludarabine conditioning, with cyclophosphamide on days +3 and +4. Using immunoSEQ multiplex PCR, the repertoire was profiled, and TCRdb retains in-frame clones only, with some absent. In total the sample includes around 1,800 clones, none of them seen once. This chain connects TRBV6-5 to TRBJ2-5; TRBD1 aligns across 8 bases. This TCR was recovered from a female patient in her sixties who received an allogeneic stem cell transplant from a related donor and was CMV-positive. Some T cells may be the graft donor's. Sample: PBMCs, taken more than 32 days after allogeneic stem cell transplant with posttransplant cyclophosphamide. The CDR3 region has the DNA TGTGCCAGCACCAGGACAGGGTCCGGGACCCAGTACTTC. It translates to CASTRTGSGTQYF.